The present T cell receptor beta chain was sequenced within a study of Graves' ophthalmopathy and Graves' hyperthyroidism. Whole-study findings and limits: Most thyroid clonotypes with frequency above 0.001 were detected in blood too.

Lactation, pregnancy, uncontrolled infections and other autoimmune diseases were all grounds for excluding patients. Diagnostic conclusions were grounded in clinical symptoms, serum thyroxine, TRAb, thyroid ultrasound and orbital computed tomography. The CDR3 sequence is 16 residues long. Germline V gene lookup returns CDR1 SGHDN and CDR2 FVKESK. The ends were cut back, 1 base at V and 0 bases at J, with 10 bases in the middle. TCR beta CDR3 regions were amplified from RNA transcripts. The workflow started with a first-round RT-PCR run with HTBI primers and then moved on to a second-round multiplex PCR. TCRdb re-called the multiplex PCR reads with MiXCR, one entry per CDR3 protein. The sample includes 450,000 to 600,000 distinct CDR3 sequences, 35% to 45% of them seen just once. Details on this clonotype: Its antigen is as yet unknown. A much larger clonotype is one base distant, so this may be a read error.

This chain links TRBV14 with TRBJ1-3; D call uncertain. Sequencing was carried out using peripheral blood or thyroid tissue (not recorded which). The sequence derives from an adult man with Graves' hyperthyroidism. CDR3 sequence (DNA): TGTGCCAGCAGCCAAGGGGAGTACGGCTCTGGAAACACCATATATTTT. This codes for CASSQGEYGSGNTIYF.